One sample yielded the 9 T cell receptor beta chains listed below, sequenced in a study of blood T cell repertoires in COVID-19. Generated by immunoSEQ multiplex PCR, the TCRdb table keeps only in-frame clones and is missing some. The sample consists of 410,000 or so clones, about 89% of them appearing once. Sequenced sample: peripheral blood. The receptors were gathered from a woman in her thirties or forties with COVID-19, enrolled during active disease.

This clone was seen once. Other nucleotide sequences from this sample produce the same CDR3. The J gene is TRBJ1-2, the V gene TRBV28, with D possibly being TRBD1 (5 bases). The CDR3 runs 12 residues. Germline CDR1 is MDHEN and CDR2 is SYDVKM. V lost 2 bases and J lost 5, with 6 bases in between. CDR3 residues: CASSLTGYGYTF. CDR3 nucleotides: TGTGCCAGCAGTTTAACAGGTTATGGCTACACCTTC.

The genes are TRBV4-3 and TRBJ2-7, with 7 bases matching TRBD2. Germline values: CDR1 LGHNA, CDR2 YSLEER. The J segment lost 3 bases and the V segment lost 2 bases, leaving 7 bases of the junction unmatched. The CDR3 totals 15 residues. The CDR3 DNA sequence: TGCGCCAGCAGCCAACAAATGGGCGGGAGCTACGAGCAGTACTTC. Translating gives CASSQQMGGSYEQYF.

The chain recombines TRBV9 with TRBJ1-1; perhaps TRBD1 as D (5 bases). V lost 6 bases, J lost 6 bases, and 18 bases lay in between. Germline V lookup: CDR1 SGDLS, CDR2 YYNGEE. The CDR3 is made up of 14 amino acids. The CDR3 coding sequence is TGTGCCAGCACCTTATCCCCCGACAGCGCTGAAGCTTTCTTT. Translating it yields CASTLSPDSAEAFF. The whole variable domain, remainder taken from reference TRBV9 and TRBJ1-1, is DSGVTQTPKHLITATGQRVTLRCSPRSGDLSVYWYQQSLDQGLQFLIQYYNGEERAKGNILERFSAQQFPDLHSELNLSSLELGDSALYFCASTLSPDSAEAFFGQGTRLTVV.

The chain carries TRBV4-1 and TRBJ1-2; 7 nucleotides line up with TRBD1. Germline CDR1 is MGHRA and CDR2 is YSYEKL. The CDR3 spans 17 residues. With V trimmed by 0 bases and J by 8 bases, 15 bases remained unmatched. The CDR3 nucleotides read TGCGCCAGCAGCCAAGATCCTTCAGGGGGTGCAAGACGCGGCTACACCTTC. The encoded protein is CASSQDPSGGARRGYTF.

This rearrangement joins TRBV28 to TRBJ1-6, with a tentative D call TRBD1 (6 bases). The CDR3 runs 17 residues. CDR1 and CDR2 (germline): MDHEN, SYDVKM. Trimming pared 3 bases from V and 0 bases from J, leaving 12 bases between. The CDR3: CASSLRTASSYNSPLHF. CDR3 DNA: TGTGCCAGCAGTTTGCGGACAGCTAGCTCCTATAATTCACCCCTCCACTTT. Supplemented by reference TRBV28 and TRBJ1-6, the full variable domain reads DVKVTQSSRYLVKRTGEKVFLECVQDMDHENMFWYRQDPGLGLRLIYFSYDVKMKEKGDIPEGYSVSREKKERFSLILESASTNQTSMYLCASSLRTASSYNSPLHFGNGTRLTVT.

This clone came up once. A much larger clone differs from this one at a single base, so this may be a read error. The chain recombines TRBV11-1 with TRBJ2-5; 13 nucleotides line up with TRBD2. J gave up 2 bases and V 5 bases, and 2 bases lay outside the gene matches. Germline V gene data show CDR1 as SGHAT and CDR2 as FQDESV (reference sequence). This CDR3 region has 15 residues. In DNA, the CDR3 is TGTGCCAGCAGCGAACTAGCGGGGGGGCAAGAGACCCAGTACTTC. It yields the protein CASSELAGGQETQYF.

CDR3 amino acids: CASSEGDRVGLSNQPQHF. CDR3 DNA sequence: TGTGCCAGCAGTGAGGGGGACAGGGTCGGTTTAAGCAATCAGCCCCAGCATTTT. This chain links TRBV2 with TRBJ1-5; 9 bases match TRBD1. CDR1 SNHLY and CDR2 FYNNEI come from the germline V gene. The CDR3 has 18 amino acids. With V trimmed by 3 bases and J by 1 base, 10 bases remained unmatched.

The chain recombines TRBV15 with TRBJ1-6, with unresolved D. Trimming took off 2 bases at V and 7 bases at J, with 3 bases between the two ends. Per germline, CDR1 LNHNV and CDR2 YYDKDF (reference sequence). CDR3 size: 12 residues. As DNA, the CDR3 is TGTGCCACCAGCAGACTCAATTCACCCCTCCACTTT. Its translation: CATSRLNSPLHF.

This clone has a handful of counts. This sequence joins TRBV27 and TRBJ1-1; D uncertain. The length of the CDR3 is 14 residues. Germline assignment: CDR1 MNHEY and CDR2 SMNVEV (reference sequence). V was cut by 7 bases and J by 3 bases, with 15 bases left in between. As DNA, the CDR3 is TGTGCCAGCACGAGAGGCCGGGGAGACACTGAAGCTTTCTTT. This codes for CASTRGRGDTEAFF.